This T cell receptor beta chain was sequenced for a study of patients and donors after allogeneic stem cell transplantation. Via MiXCR, TCRdb re-called the RT-PCR reads, giving one row per CDR3 protein. The table lists about 88,000 distinct CDR3 sequences, around 46% of them singletons. V lost 3 bases to trimming and J lost 3 bases, with 8 bases between them. This CDR3 region has 13 residues. This clonotype occurred many times. J is TRBJ1-1 and V is TRBV12-3 or TRBV12-4, with no clear D. The sequencing input was blood, either unsorted or a sorted T cell fraction (not recorded which). This clonotype originated in a human donor who was either an allogeneic HSCT recipient or a stem cell or donor lymphocyte infusion donor (not recorded which). It is not recorded whose cells these are; they may come from a transplant donor. The CDR3 region has the DNA TGTGCCAGCAGTTTCTTCGGTGACACTGAAGCTTTCTTT. Translating it yields CASSFFGDTEAFF.